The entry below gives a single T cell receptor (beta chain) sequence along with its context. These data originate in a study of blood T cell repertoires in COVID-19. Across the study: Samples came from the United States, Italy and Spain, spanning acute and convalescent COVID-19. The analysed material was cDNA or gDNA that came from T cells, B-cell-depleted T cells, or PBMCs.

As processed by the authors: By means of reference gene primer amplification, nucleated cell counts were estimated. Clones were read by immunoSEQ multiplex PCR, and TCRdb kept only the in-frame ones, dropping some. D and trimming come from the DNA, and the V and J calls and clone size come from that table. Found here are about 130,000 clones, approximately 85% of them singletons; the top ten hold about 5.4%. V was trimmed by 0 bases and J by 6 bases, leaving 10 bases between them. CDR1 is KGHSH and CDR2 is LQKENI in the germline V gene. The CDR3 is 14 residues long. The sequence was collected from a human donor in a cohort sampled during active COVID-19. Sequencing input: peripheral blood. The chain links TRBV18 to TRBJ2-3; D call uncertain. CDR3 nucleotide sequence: TGTGCCAGCTCACCACCGGAGTTGACTGATACGCAGTATTTT. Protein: CASSPPELTDTQYF.